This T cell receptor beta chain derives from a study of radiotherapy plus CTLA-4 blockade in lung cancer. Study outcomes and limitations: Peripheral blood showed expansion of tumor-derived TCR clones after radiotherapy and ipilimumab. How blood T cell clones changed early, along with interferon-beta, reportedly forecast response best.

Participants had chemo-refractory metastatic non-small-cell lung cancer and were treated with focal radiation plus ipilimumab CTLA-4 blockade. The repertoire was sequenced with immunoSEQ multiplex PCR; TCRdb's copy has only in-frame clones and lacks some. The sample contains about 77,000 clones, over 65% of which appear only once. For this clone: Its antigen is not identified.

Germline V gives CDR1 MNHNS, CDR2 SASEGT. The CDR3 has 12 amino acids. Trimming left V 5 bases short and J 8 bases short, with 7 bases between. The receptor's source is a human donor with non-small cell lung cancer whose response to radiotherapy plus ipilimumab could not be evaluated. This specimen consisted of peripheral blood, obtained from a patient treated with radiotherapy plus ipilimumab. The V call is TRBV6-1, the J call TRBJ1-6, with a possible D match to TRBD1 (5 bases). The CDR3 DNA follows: TGTGCCAGCAGTAAACAGGATTCACCCCTCCACTTT. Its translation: CASSKQDSPLHF.